Below, 9 T cell receptor beta chains from the same sample are listed, as sequenced in a study of blood T cell repertoires in COVID-19. Assay: immunoSEQ multiplex PCR; the TCRdb copy retains only in-frame clones and omits some. The sample records about 310,000 clones, around 86% being singletons. The material sequenced was peripheral blood. Receptors originate from a man between 65 and 80 years old with acute or convalescent COVID-19.

This CDR3 reads CASSLLASSYNEQFF. In DNA, the CDR3 is TGCGCCAGCAGCCTACTAGCGAGCTCCTACAATGAGCAGTTCTTC. V gene TRBV5-1 combines with J gene TRBJ2-1; 7 bases align to TRBD2. This CDR3 comprises 15 residues. V shed 4 bases, J shed 0 bases, and the junction held 4 bases outside the gene matches. CDR1 SGHRS and CDR2 YFSETQ come from the germline V gene.

The V gene is TRBV7-2, the J gene TRBJ1-4; 7 bases are a match to TRBD1. J gave up 0 bases and V 1 base, and 2 bases lay outside the gene matches. Looked up from germline, CDR1 is SGHTA and CDR2 is FQGNSA. CDR3 size: 16 residues. The CDR3 nucleotides are TGTGCCAGCAGCTTAGGGGGGACAGCAACTAATGAAAAACTGTTTTTT. Translation: CASSLGGTATNEKLFF.

A single count supports this clone. V and J are TRBV5-1 and TRBJ2-7; 8 positions agree with TRBD2. The J segment lost 1 base and the V segment lost 0 bases, leaving 9 bases of the junction unmatched. Germline V lookup: CDR1 SGHRS, CDR2 YFSETQ. The CDR3 extends over 17 amino acids. The CDR3 sequence is CASSLAAGVITSYEQYF. The CDR3 bases are TGCGCCAGCAGCTTGGCAGCGGGAGTAATAACTTCCTACGAGCAGTACTTC.

In this sample, this clone turned up once. The CDR3 DNA follows: TGTGCCACCAGTGAAAGCAGGGAGACCGGGAGGGAAAAACTGTTTTTT. It yields the protein CATSESRETGREKLFF. The chain links TRBV24-1 to TRBJ1-4, with D possibly matching TRBD1 (5 bases). The V end was cut by 4 bases, the J end by 8 bases, with 19 bases between. Germline assignment: CDR1 KGHDR and CDR2 SFDVKD. CDR3 length equals 16 residues.

This clone is a singleton in its sample. The J gene is TRBJ1-1, the V gene TRBV7-6, with TRBD1 identical over 10 bases. Germline CDR1 is SGHVS and CDR2 is FNYEAQ. This CDR3 comprises 16 residues. J gave up 4 bases and V 4 bases, and 9 bases lay outside the gene matches. The chain's CDR3 is CASSSDKGQGLTEAFF. CDR3 DNA: TGTGCCAGCAGCTCCGACAAGGGACAGGGGCTCACTGAAGCTTTCTTT.

This clone was seen just once. This chain links TRBV5-5 with TRBJ1-4; 10 bases map to TRBD1. This CDR3 region has 15 residues. V dropped 4 bases and J dropped 8; count of bases not matched to a gene: 8. Germline V gene data show CDR1 as SGHKS and CDR2 as YYEKEE (reference sequence). Here the CDR3 DNA reads TGTGCCAGCAGCCGTGCCGGGACAGGGGACGAAAAACTGTTTTTT. It specifies CASSRAGTGDEKLFF.

V is TRBV5-1 and J is TRBJ2-1; TRBD2 matches 9 bases. CDR3 length: 15 residues. Germline trimming cut 4 bases from V and 6 bases from J; bases unmatched to any gene: 8. Germline assignment: CDR1 SGHRS and CDR2 YFSETQ. CDR3 sequence reads: CASSPTGTSSNEQFF. The DNA of the CDR3 is TGCGCCAGCAGCCCTACCGGGACTAGCAGCAATGAGCAGTTCTTC.

The chain has TRBV4-1 and TRBJ2-1, with TRBD2 matching over 13 bases. This CDR3 comprises 20 residues. V lost 0 bases, J lost 0 bases, and 8 bases stayed unmatched. Germline V CDR1 and CDR2: MGHRA, YSYEKL. CDR3 sequence reads: CASSQDILAGGPTSYNEQFF. The CDR3 DNA reads as TGCGCCAGCAGCCAAGACATACTAGCGGGAGGGCCGACCTCCTACAATGAGCAGTTCTTC.

The chain has TRBV6-2 or TRBV6-3 and TRBJ2-2; 7 nucleotides line up with TRBD2. Germline V gene lookup returns CDR1 MNHEY and CDR2 SVGEGT. This CDR3 region has 16 residues. The J segment lost 5 bases and the V segment lost 6 bases, leaving 12 bases of the junction unmatched. DNA for the CDR3: TGTGCCAGCAGCCTACTGGGGGGGACTCCGACCGGGGAGCTGTTTTTT. Its protein is CASSLLGGTPTGELFF.